The T cell receptor (beta chain) described here comes from a study of blood T cell repertoires in COVID-19. Whole-study context: From T cells, B-cell-depleted T cells, or PBMCs came the material, which was cDNA or gDNA.

The Seattle patients, enrolled during active infection, were followed longitudinally. Sequenced by immunoSEQ multiplex PCR; TCRdb stores in-frame clones only, minus some. The sample contains roughly 460,000 clones, approximately 90% of which appear only once. V lost 1 base and J 0 bases, leaving 6 bases between the germline ends. CDR1 and CDR2 (germline): SNHLY, FYNNEI. The CDR3 loop spans 15 amino acids. The chain combines TRBV2 with TRBJ1-4; D not certain. Sequencing used peripheral blood. This TCR was sampled from a man younger than 30 with COVID-19, enrolled during active disease. The CDR3 sequence is CASSEDFATNEKLFF. DNA for the CDR3: TGTGCCAGCAGTGAAGACTTCGCAACTAATGAAAAACTGTTTTTT.